This T cell receptor beta chain appears in the sequencing data of a study of blood T cell repertoires in COVID-19. V lost 4 bases and J 8 bases, leaving 21 bases between the germline ends. Looked up from germline, CDR1 is SGHRS and CDR2 is YFSETQ. This CDR3 region has 16 residues. In the study's own analysis: It was from reference gene primer amplification that nucleated cell counts were estimated. The method was immunoSEQ multiplex PCR; TCRdb's version includes in-frame clones alone and lacks a portion of them. The V and J calls and clone size come from that table; D and trimming were worked out from the DNA. The repertoire consists of 130,000 or so clones, with less than 90% occurring once and the leading ten covering approximately 1.5%.

The sequence came from a man aged 55 to 70 with acute or convalescent COVID-19. Sequenced input: peripheral blood. V usage is TRBV5-1 and J usage is TRBJ1-4; no clear D gene. The CDR3 region is CASSPDPSGREEKLFF. In nucleotides, the CDR3 is TGCGCCAGCAGCCCAGACCCCTCGGGTCGGGAGGAAAAACTGTTTTTT.